The 15 T cell receptor beta chains in this list originate from one sample, sequenced in a study of T cell responses to AZD1222 COVID-19 vaccine. Sequencing was performed with immunoSEQ multiplex PCR; in TCRdb, only in-frame clones are kept and a portion is missing. Here the sample spans 150,000 to 190,000 clones, about 90% being singletons. Material: peripheral blood, obtained 28 days after the second AZD1222 dose. The source is an adult who received the AZD1222 COVID-19 vaccine.

The gene calls are TRBV6-2 or TRBV6-3 and TRBJ1-1; D remains unclear. The V end lost 1 base, the J end lost 4 bases, and 13 bases lay between the germline ends. The germline gives CDR1 MNHEY, CDR2 SVGEGT. The CDR3 has 15 residues. This CDR3 reads CASSYFQVRGTEAFF. CDR3 bases: TGTGCCAGCAGTTACTTCCAGGTCCGTGGCACTGAAGCTTTCTTT.

This chain joins TRBV10-3 and TRBJ2-7; maybe TRBD1 (6 bases). Trimming shortened V by 6 bases and J by 1 base, and 10 bases separated the two germline ends. The CDR3 runs 13 residues. Germline V gene lookup returns CDR1 ENHRY and CDR2 SYGVKD. The CDR3 DNA reads TGTGCCATCAGAACCGACAGGTCCTACGAGCAGTACTTC. This sequence encodes CAIRTDRSYEQYF.

The rearrangement uses TRBV3-1 (or the pseudogene TRBV3-2) and TRBJ1-6, with D tentatively TRBD1 (5 bases). The CDR3 runs to 17 residues. CDR1 and CDR2 from the germline V gene are LGHDT and YNNKEL (reference sequence). Trimming removed 1 base from V and 0 bases from J, with 10 bases in between. CDR3 region: CASSQGGESSYNSPLHF. In nucleotides, the CDR3 is TGTGCCAGCAGCCAAGGAGGGGAGAGCTCCTATAATTCACCCCTCCACTTT.

The chain employs TRBV7-3 and TRBJ2-1; D call uncertain. This CDR3 has 14 residues. Germline lookup yields CDR1 SGHTA and CDR2 FQGTGA. Trimming shortened V by 2 bases and J by 6 bases, and 11 bases separated the two germline ends. The CDR3 region has the DNA TGTGCCAGCAGCTTATTGGCCGGTGGCAATGAGCAGTTCTTC. Translation: CASSLLAGGNEQFF.

This rearrangement joins TRBV7-8 to TRBJ1-4; D gene ambiguous. V lost 5 bases and J lost 7, with 14 bases in between. Germline V CDR1 and CDR2: SGHVS, FQNEAQ. The CDR3 has 14 amino acids. This CDR3 reads CASSPGRAGEKLFF. The CDR3 DNA follows: TGTGCCAGCAGCCCCGGGCGGGCGGGTGAAAAACTGTTTTTT.

V usage is TRBV5-1 and J usage is TRBJ2-3; D is undetermined. Per the germline V gene, CDR1 is SGHRS and CDR2 is YFSETQ. Trimming left V 3 bases short and J 2 bases short, with 4 bases between. The CDR3 has 12 amino acids. The CDR3 is CASSWDTDTQYF. The CDR3 region has the DNA TGCGCCAGCAGCTGGGACACAGATACGCAGTATTTT.

This chain links TRBV28 with TRBJ2-7; TRBD1 matches 10 bases. Unmatched junction bases numbered 6, after V lost 4 bases and J lost 6 bases. This CDR3 region has 14 residues. Germline V gives CDR1 MDHEN, CDR2 SYDVKM. The CDR3 protein is CASSYGTGVGEQYF. DNA of the CDR3: TGTGCCAGCAGTTATGGGACAGGGGTCGGCGAGCAGTACTTC.

This clone was observed a single time. The V gene is TRBV30, the J gene TRBJ2-7, with TRBD2 matching 7 bases. The V segment lost 5 bases and the J segment 0 bases; nucleotides outside the gene matches: 16. This CDR3 has 17 residues. Germline V gives CDR1 GTSNPN, CDR2 SVGIG (reference sequence). CDR3 in amino acids: CAWDLLAGVQSSYEQYF. The CDR3 coding sequence is TGTGCCTGGGACCTGTTGGCGGGAGTTCAAAGCTCCTACGAGCAGTACTTC.

The table lists this clone with a few counts. The V call is TRBV5-5, the J call TRBJ1-1; possible D gene TRBD1, 5 bases. This CDR3 is 14 amino acids long. V lost 5 bases, J lost 1 base, and 12 bases lay in between. The V gene's germline CDR1 is SGHKS and CDR2 YYEKEE (reference sequence). CDR3: CASSSFGGNTEAFF. DNA of the CDR3: TGTGCCAGCAGTTCTTTCGGGGGGAACACTGAAGCTTTCTTT.

V gene TRBV29-1 combines with J gene TRBJ2-3, with TRBD2 identical over 7 bases. With 4 bases clipped from V and 4 bases from J, the junction kept 11 bases outside the gene matches. Germline V CDR1 and CDR2: SQVTM, ANQGSEA. The CDR3 sequence is 15 residues long. The CDR3 sequence is CSVAVAGVGPDTQYF. The CDR3 nucleotides are TGCAGCGTTGCAGTGGCGGGAGTGGGGCCAGATACGCAGTATTTT.

V is TRBV28 and J is TRBJ2-7; TRBD2 matches 10 bases. Germline V gene data show CDR1 as MDHEN and CDR2 as SYDVKM. Trimming removed 4 bases from V and 3 bases from J; junction bases left unmatched: 12. CDR3 length equals 17 residues. DNA for the CDR3: TGTGCCAGCAGTTCGAATGCCTTAGCGGGAGGCATCTACGAGCAGTACTTC. Encoded protein: CASSSNALAGGIYEQYF. The variable domain in full, with the rest retrieved from reference TRBV28 and TRBJ2-7, is DVKVTQSSRYLVKRTGEKVFLECVQDMDHENMFWYRQDPGLGLRLIYFSYDVKMKEKGDIPEGYSVSREKKERFSLILESASTNQTSMYLCASSSNALAGGIYEQYFGPGTRLTVT.

The rearrangement joins TRBV5-5 to TRBJ2-5; TRBD2 matches at 8 bases. With 3 bases clipped from V and 2 bases from J, the junction kept 12 bases outside the gene matches. The germline gives CDR1 SGHKS, CDR2 YYEKEE (reference sequence). The CDR3 extends over 17 amino acids. This CDR3 is CASSSTGSGSGQETQYF. CDR3 in DNA: TGTGCCAGCAGCTCGACAGGAAGCGGGAGTGGACAAGAGACCCAGTACTTC.

J is TRBJ1-5 and V is TRBV29-1; no clear D gene. Per the germline V gene, CDR1 is SQVTM and CDR2 is ANQGSEA. Trimming removed 5 bases at V and 6 bases at J, with 17 bases between. The CDR3 is 14 amino acids. The CDR3 here is CSVSTTGDGQPQHF. CDR3 DNA: TGCAGCGTTTCTACCACCGGGGATGGTCAGCCCCAGCATTTT.

J is TRBJ1-5 and V is TRBV5-6, with TRBD1 matching over 8 bases. Germline lookup yields CDR1 SGHDT and CDR2 YYEEEE. The CDR3 is 14 amino acids. Trimming removed 2 bases from V and 6 bases from J; junction bases left unmatched: 4. The CDR3 DNA sequence: TGTGCCAGCAGCTTTACAGGGGGAGGTCAGCCCCAGCATTTT. Its translation is CASSFTGGGQPQHF.

This clone was detected only once. Other nucleotide sequences in the sample specify the same CDR3. V and J are TRBV7-3 and TRBJ2-2; D is undetermined. Germline V gene sequence: CDR1 SGHTA, CDR2 FQGTGA. The CDR3 totals 13 residues. V lost 2 bases and J lost 6, with 7 bases in between. The CDR3 here is CASSLSGPGELFF. The CDR3 nucleotides are TGTGCCAGCAGCTTATCGGGTCCCGGGGAGCTGTTTTTT.